The text below deals with one T cell receptor beta chain. The antigen is undetermined. Primers: 60 Vbeta forward and 13 Jbeta reverse. Sequencing used immunoSEQ multiplex PCR; TCRdb keeps in-frame clones, though not all of them. The sample records about 200,000 clones, approximately 85% being singletons. The entry originates in a study of cytomegalovirus exposure and HLA in healthy donors. Study-wide findings and caveats: Cytomegalovirus status was reportedly diagnosed by the classifier with high sensitivity and specificity. Analyzed later, association rates of TCRs varied across HLA loci, with DRB1 most and HLA-C fewest.

CDR1 and CDR2 (germline): WNHNN, SYGVQD (reference sequence). The CDR3 consists of 15 residues. V was pared by 6 bases and J by 7 bases, with 9 bases of the junction left unmatched. The chain is built from TRBV10-1 and TRBJ2-1, with 10 bases matching TRBD2. The sequencing sample was made of PBMCs. The TCR sequence derives from a woman between 35 and 50 years old in good health and CMV-seronegative. Here the CDR3 reads CASRSGRADENEQFF. The CDR3, as DNA: TGCGCCAGCAGAAGCGGGAGGGCCGACGAGAATGAGCAGTTCTTC.